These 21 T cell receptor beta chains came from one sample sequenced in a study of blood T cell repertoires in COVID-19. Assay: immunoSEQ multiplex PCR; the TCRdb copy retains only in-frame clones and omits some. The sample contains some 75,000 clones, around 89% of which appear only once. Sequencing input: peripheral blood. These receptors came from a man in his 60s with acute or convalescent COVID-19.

CDR3 protein: CASSTAGGGETQYF. The CDR3 DNA is TGTGCCAGCTCGACGGCGGGAGGAGGAGAGACCCAGTACTTC. The chain is built from TRBV18 and TRBJ2-5; 8 bases are shared with TRBD2. The CDR3 runs to 14 residues. V trimming: 6 bases; J trimming: 4 bases; junction bases outside the gene matches: 7. The germline V gene encodes CDR1 KGHSH and CDR2 LQKENI.

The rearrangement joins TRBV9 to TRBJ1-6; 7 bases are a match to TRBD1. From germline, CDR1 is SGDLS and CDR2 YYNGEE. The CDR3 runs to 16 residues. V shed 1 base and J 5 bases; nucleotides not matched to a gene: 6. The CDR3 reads CASSVTWDSNNSPLHF. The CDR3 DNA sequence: TGTGCCAGCAGCGTAACCTGGGACAGCAATAATTCACCCCTCCACTTT.

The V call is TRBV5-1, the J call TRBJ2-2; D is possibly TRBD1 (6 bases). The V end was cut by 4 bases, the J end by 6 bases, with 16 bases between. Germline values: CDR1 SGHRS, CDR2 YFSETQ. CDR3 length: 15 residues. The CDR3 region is CASSQTGLVPGELFF. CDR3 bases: TGCGCCAGCAGCCAAACAGGGTTGGTCCCCGGGGAGCTGTTTTTT.

CDR3 sequence (DNA): TGTGCCAGCAGCCTTTCACGGGGGGGCTCCGGGGAGCTGTTTTTT. This translates into CASSLSRGGSGELFF. The V call is TRBV7-9, the J call TRBJ2-2, with 8 bases aligning to TRBD2. The CDR3 is 15 amino acids. Germline V lookup: CDR1 SEHNR, CDR2 FQNEAQ (reference sequence). V was clipped by 5 bases and J by 6 bases; unmatched bases: 8.

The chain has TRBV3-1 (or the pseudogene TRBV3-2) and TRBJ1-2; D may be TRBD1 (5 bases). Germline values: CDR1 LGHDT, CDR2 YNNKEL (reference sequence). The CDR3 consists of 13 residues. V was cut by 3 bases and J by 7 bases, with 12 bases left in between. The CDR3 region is CASSHPAGGGYTF. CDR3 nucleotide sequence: TGTGCCAGCAGCCACCCCGCGGGGGGTGGCTACACCTTC.

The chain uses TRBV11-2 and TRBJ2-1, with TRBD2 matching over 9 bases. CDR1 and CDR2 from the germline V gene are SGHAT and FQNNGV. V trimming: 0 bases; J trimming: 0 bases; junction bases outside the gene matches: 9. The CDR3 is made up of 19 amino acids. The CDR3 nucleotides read TGTGCCAGCAGCTTAGATTCTCGCGGGAGGGTCAGCTCCTACAATGAGCAGTTCTTC. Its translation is CASSLDSRGRVSSYNEQFF.

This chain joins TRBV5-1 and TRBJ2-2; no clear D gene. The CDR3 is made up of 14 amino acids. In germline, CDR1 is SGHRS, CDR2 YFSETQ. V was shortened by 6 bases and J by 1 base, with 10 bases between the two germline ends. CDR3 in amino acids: CASNPARNTGELFF. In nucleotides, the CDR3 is TGCGCCAGCAACCCTGCCAGGAACACCGGGGAGCTGTTTTTT.

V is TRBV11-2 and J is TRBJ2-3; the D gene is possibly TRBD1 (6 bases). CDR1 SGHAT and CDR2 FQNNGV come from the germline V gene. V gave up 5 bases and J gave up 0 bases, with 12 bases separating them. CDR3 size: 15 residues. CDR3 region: CASSRDNWSTDTQYF. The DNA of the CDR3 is TGTGCCAGCAGCCGGGACAACTGGAGCACAGATACGCAGTATTTT.

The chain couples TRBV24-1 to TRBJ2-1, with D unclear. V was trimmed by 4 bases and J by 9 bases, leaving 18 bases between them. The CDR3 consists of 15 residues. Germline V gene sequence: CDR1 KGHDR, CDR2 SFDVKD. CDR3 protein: CATSDPTILDGEQFF. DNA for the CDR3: TGTGCCACCAGTGACCCAACTATATTAGACGGTGAGCAGTTCTTC.

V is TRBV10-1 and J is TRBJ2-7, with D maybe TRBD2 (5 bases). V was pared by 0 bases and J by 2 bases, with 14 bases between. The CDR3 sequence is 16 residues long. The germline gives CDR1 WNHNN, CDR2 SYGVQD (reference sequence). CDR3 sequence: CASSESFGENAYEQYF. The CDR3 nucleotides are TGCGCCAGCAGTGAGTCCTTTGGGGAGAATGCCTACGAGCAGTACTTC.

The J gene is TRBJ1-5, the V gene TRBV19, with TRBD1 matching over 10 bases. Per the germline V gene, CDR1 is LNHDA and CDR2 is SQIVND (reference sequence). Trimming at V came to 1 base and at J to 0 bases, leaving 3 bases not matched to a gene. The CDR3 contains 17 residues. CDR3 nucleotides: TGTGCCAGTAGTATAGGACAGGGGGCGAATAGCAATCAGCCCCAGCATTTT. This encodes CASSIGQGANSNQPQHF.

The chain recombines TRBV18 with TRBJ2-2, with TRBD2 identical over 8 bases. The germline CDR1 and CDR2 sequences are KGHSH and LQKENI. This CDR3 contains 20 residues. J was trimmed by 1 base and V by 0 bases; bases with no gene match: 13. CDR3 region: CASSPPLGLAQGVNTGELFF. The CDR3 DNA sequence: TGTGCCAGCTCACCACCACTCGGACTAGCCCAAGGGGTGAACACCGGGGAGCTGTTTTTT.

The CDR3 region is CASSHGQAPSNEKLFF. The CDR3 bases are TGTGCCAGCAGCCACGGACAGGCGCCGAGTAATGAAAAACTGTTTTTT. The V and J genes are TRBV5-6 and TRBJ1-4; TRBD1 matches 7 bases. Germline CDR1 is SGHDT and CDR2 is YYEEEE. The CDR3 runs 16 residues. V dropped 4 bases and J dropped 4; count of bases not matched to a gene: 10.

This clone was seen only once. CDR3 DNA: TGTGCCAGCAGTGACGGGGGGGTCGGCACAGATACGCAGTATTTT. It translates to CASSDGGVGTDTQYF. The chain carries TRBV6-1 and TRBJ2-3, with 8 bases identical to TRBD2. There are 15 residues in the CDR3. CDR1 and CDR2 (germline): MNHNS, SASEGT. The J segment lost 1 base and the V segment lost 3 bases, leaving 3 bases of the junction unmatched.

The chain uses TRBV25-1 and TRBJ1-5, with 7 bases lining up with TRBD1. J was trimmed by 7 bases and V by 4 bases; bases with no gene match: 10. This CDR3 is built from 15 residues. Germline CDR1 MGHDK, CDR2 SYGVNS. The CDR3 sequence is CASSGDTGVGQPQHF. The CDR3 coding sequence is TGTGCCAGCAGTGGAGATACAGGGGTCGGACAGCCCCAGCATTTT. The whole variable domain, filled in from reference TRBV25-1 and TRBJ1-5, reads EADIYQTPRYLVIGTGKKITLECSQTMGHDKMYWYQQDPGMELHLIHYSYGVNSTEKGDLSSESTVSRIRTEHFPLTLESARPSHTSQYLCASSGDTGVGQPQHFGDGTRLSIL.

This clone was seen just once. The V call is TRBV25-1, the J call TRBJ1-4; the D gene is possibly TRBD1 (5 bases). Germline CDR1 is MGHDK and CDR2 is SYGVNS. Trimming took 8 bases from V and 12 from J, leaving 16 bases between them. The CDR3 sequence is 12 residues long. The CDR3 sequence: CASSGGALELFF. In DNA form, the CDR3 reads TGTGCCAGCTCGGGAGGGGCGTTAGAACTGTTTTTT.

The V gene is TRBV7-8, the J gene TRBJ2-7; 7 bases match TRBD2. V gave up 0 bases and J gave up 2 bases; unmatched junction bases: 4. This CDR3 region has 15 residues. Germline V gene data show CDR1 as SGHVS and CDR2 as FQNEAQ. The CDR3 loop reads CASSLAASGTYEQYF. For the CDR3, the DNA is TGTGCCAGCAGCTTAGCGGCTAGCGGAACCTACGAGCAGTACTTC.

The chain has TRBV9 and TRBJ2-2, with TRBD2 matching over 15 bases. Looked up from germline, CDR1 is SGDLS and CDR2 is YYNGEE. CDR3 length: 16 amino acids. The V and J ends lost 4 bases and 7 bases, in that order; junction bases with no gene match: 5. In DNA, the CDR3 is TGTGCCAGCAGCCGGACTAGCGGGGGGGCGAACGGGGAGCTGTTTTTT. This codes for CASSRTSGGANGELFF.

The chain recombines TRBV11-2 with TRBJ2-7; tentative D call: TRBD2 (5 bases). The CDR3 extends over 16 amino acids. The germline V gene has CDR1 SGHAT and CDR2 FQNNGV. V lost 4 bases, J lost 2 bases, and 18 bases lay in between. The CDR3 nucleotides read TGTGCCAGCAGCTCCCTCCCTAGCTCCCCTACCTACGAGCAGTACTTC. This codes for CASSSLPSSPTYEQYF. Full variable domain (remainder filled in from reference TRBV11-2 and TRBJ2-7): EAGVAQSPRYKIIEKRQSVAFWCNPISGHATLYWYQQILGQGPKLLIQFQNNGVVDDSQLPKDRFSAERLKGVDSTLKIQPAKLEDSAVYLCASSSLPSSPTYEQYFGPGTRLTVT.

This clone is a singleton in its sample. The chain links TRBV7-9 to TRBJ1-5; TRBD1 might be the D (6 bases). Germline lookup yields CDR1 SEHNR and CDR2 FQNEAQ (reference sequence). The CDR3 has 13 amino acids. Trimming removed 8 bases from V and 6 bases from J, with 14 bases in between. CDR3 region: CASGGARGQPQHF. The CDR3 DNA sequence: TGTGCCAGCGGGGGGGCCAGGGGTCAGCCCCAGCATTTT.

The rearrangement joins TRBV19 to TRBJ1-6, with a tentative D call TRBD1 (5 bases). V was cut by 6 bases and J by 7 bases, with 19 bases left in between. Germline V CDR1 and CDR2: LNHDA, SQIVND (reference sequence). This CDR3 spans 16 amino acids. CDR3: CASRKLLTEVNSPLHF. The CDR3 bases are TGTGCCAGTAGGAAATTATTGACAGAAGTGAATTCACCCCTCCACTTT.